The next 31 T cell receptor beta chains were all read from a single sample in a study of T cells in Graves' hyperthyroidism and ophthalmopathy. Amplified TCR beta CDR3 regions came from RNA transcripts. Using the HTBI primer set, a first-round RT-PCR was run on the TCR CDR3. TCRdb re-called the multiplex PCR reads through MiXCR, storing one row per CDR3 protein. The profile covers some 270,000 distinct CDR3 sequences, with around 13% appearing a single time and 7% to 9% taken by the ten largest. Specimen: blood. Receptors originate from a woman aged 40 to 55 with Graves' hyperthyroidism.

This clonotype has only a few counts. The genes are TRBV20-1 and TRBJ2-2, with TRBD1 matching 7 bases. Per the germline V gene, CDR1 is DFQATT and CDR2 is SNEGSKA (reference sequence). The CDR3 runs 15 residues. J was trimmed by 3 bases and V by 6 bases; bases with no gene match: 10. The CDR3 sequence is CSAQGEGAHTGELFF. DNA of the CDR3: TGCAGTGCCCAGGGCGAGGGGGCGCACACCGGGGAGCTGTTTTTT.

A few counts support this clonotype. The chain recombines TRBV30 with TRBJ2-7; 9 bases fit TRBD1. The CDR3 is 16 residues long. J gave up 4 bases and V 1 base, and 11 bases lay outside the gene matches. CDR1 and CDR2 from the germline V gene are GTSNPN and SVGIG (reference sequence). CDR3 protein: CAWSEGPGQGRYEQYF. As DNA, the CDR3 is TGTGCCTGGAGTGAGGGGCCGGGACAGGGCCGTTACGAGCAGTACTTC. The variable domain in full, with the rest retrieved from reference TRBV30 and TRBJ2-7, is SQTIHQWPATLVQPVGSPLSLECTVEGTSNPNLYWYRQAAGRGLQLLFYSVGIGQISSEVPQNLSASRPQDRQFILSSKKLLLSDSGFYLCAWSEGPGQGRYEQYFGPGTRLTVT.

This clonotype occurred many times. V gene TRBV28 combines with J gene TRBJ2-7, with 9 bases identical to TRBD2. V gave up 5 bases and J gave up 4 bases; unmatched junction bases: 15. The CDR3 is 17 amino acids. Germline assignment: CDR1 MDHEN and CDR2 SYDVKM. The CDR3 is CASSLRRAGGRVYEQYF. CDR3 coding DNA: TGTGCCAGCAGTCTCCGACGCGCGGGGGGGCGCGTATACGAGCAGTACTTC.

This clonotype has at least ten counts. The CDR3 coding sequence is TGTGCCAGCAAGGTGCGGGAGAGTGCCCATGAGCAGTTCTTC. This encodes CASKVRESAHEQFF. The chain is built from TRBV2 and TRBJ2-1; 7 positions agree with TRBD2. The CDR3 sequence is 14 residues long. Germline V lookup: CDR1 SNHLY, CDR2 FYNNEI. The V segment lost 7 bases and the J segment 8 bases; nucleotides outside the gene matches: 11.

The V gene is TRBV29-1, the J gene TRBJ2-3; possibly TRBD1 for D (7 bases). Germline lookup yields CDR1 SQVTM and CDR2 ANQGSEA. The V end lost 4 bases, the J end lost 3 bases, and 11 bases lay between the germline ends. This CDR3 region has 13 residues. CDR3 sequence (DNA): TGCAGCGTTGTCAGGGGGAGGACAGATACGCAGTATTTT. The encoded protein is CSVVRGRTDTQYF.

Many counts were recorded for this clonotype. V gene TRBV6-1 combines with J gene TRBJ1-1; 7 bases match TRBD1. Per germline, CDR1 MNHNS and CDR2 SASEGT. V gave up 8 bases and J gave up 1 base; unmatched junction bases: 7. There are 14 residues in the CDR3. CDR3 sequence: CASETGDENTEAFF. The CDR3 DNA follows: TGTGCCAGCGAAACAGGGGACGAGAACACTGAAGCTTTCTTT.

This clonotype came up many times. The chain joins TRBV11-3 to TRBJ2-1; TRBD2 agrees at 8 bases. J was trimmed by 7 bases and V by 4 bases; bases with no gene match: 6. CDR3 length equals 14 residues. Germline V gene lookup returns CDR1 SGHNT and CDR2 YENEEA. The CDR3 DNA reads TGTGCCAGCAGCTCCCCGGGACTAGGGAATGAGCAGTTCTTC. Translated, it gives CASSSPGLGNEQFF.

This clonotype was recorded at least ten times. Here the CDR3 reads CASRRETAHEQFF. Here the CDR3 DNA reads TGTGCCAGCAGGCGGGAGACGGCGCATGAGCAGTTCTTC. The chain couples TRBV2 to TRBJ2-1, with 7 nucleotides matching TRBD2. Germline lookup yields CDR1 SNHLY and CDR2 FYNNEI. The CDR3 is made up of 13 amino acids. J lost 8 bases, V lost 6 bases, and 7 bases had no gene match.

Written as DNA, the CDR3 is TGTGCCAGCAGCTTGGGACAGACCCCTCAGCCCCAGCATTTT. It specifies CASSLGQTPQPQHF. The rearrangement joins TRBV5-6 to TRBJ1-5; TRBD1 might be the D (5 bases). The germline V gene encodes CDR1 SGHDT and CDR2 YYEEEE. The CDR3 consists of 14 residues. Trimming removed 0 bases at V and 6 bases at J, with 10 bases between.

Many counts were recorded for this clonotype. The chain is built from TRBV2 and TRBJ1-5, with D possibly TRBD1 on 6 matching bases. Germline V lookup: CDR1 SNHLY, CDR2 FYNNEI. With 4 bases removed from V and 2 bases from J, the gap between germline ends came to 15 bases. The CDR3 covers 16 residues. CDR3 DNA: TGTGCCAGCAGTGGGGCGGGGGCAATGGGCAATCAGCCCCAGCATTTT. Translated: CASSGAGAMGNQPQHF.

This clonotype appeared many times. The rearrangement uses TRBV6-1 and TRBJ1-5; no reliable D call. In germline, CDR1 is MNHNS, CDR2 SASEGT. There are 12 residues in the CDR3. Trimming took off 3 bases at V and 9 bases at J, with 9 bases between the two ends. CDR3 bases: TGTGCCAGCAGTGACAACTTTGCGCCCCAGCATTTT. It translates to CASSDNFAPQHF.

This clonotype was seen at least ten times. The chain has TRBV7-2 and TRBJ2-3, with unresolved D. V lost 4 bases and J lost 6, with 11 bases in between. The CDR3 has 13 amino acids. The germline gives CDR1 SGHTA, CDR2 FQGNSA. Here the CDR3 reads CASSYRKADTQYF. The CDR3 nucleotides read TGTGCCAGCAGCTATCGAAAGGCGGATACGCAGTATTTT.

This clonotype was seen at least ten times. The chain links TRBV25-1 to TRBJ2-1; the D gene is possibly TRBD2 (6 bases). V lost 3 bases and J lost 7, with 25 bases in between. The CDR3 length is 18 residues. CDR1 is MGHDK and CDR2 is SYGVNS in the germline V gene. CDR3 sequence reads: CASSDLRGAGGKGNEQFF. The CDR3 region has the DNA TGTGCCAGCAGTGATCTTAGGGGAGCCGGGGGTAAGGGGAATGAGCAGTTCTTC.

The chain recombines TRBV3-1 with TRBJ2-1; 9 bases map to TRBD2. The CDR3 consists of 16 residues. After removal of 0 bases from V and 6 bases from J, the junction contained 6 bases not matched to a gene. CDR1 is LGHDT, CDR2 YNNKEL, per germline (reference sequence). CDR3 loop: CASSQERREGLNEQFF. CDR3 sequence (DNA): TGTGCCAGCAGCCAAGAACGGCGGGAGGGCCTCAATGAGCAGTTCTTC.

This clonotype was seen repeatedly, ten times or more. This chain uses TRBV20-1 with TRBJ1-1, with TRBD1 as a possible D gene (6 bases). The CDR3 length is 13 residues. Looked up from germline, CDR1 is DFQATT and CDR2 is SNEGSKA (reference sequence). The V end lost 6 bases, the J end lost 6 bases, and 17 bases lay between the germline ends. CDR3 DNA: TGCAGTGCCCGCGAGACAGGAAAATCTGAAGCTTTCTTT. Its protein is CSARETGKSEAFF.

This rearrangement joins TRBV4-1 to TRBJ2-3; D gene uncertain. CDR1 and CDR2 from the germline V gene are MGHRA and YSYEKL. The V gene lost 1 base and the J gene lost 6 bases, with 5 bases spanning the gap. The CDR3 totals 12 residues. CDR3: CASSQVFDTQYF. The CDR3 region has the DNA TGCGCCAGCAGCCAAGTTTTCGATACGCAGTATTTT.

This clonotype was detected ten times or more. This sequence joins TRBV24-1 and TRBJ2-1; the match to TRBD2 covers 9 bases. The CDR3 length is 16 residues. Losses at the gene ends were 3 bases for V and 8 bases for J; bases not matched to a gene: 10. The germline V gene encodes CDR1 KGHDR and CDR2 SFDVKD. The CDR3 DNA is TGTGCCACCAGTGATCGGAGGATAGCGGGAGACGATGAGCAGTTCTTC. It encodes CATSDRRIAGDDEQFF.

At least ten counts were recorded for this clonotype. The rearrangement links TRBV3-1 to TRBJ2-1; 14 nucleotides align to TRBD2. With 5 bases clipped from V and 7 bases from J, the junction kept 10 bases outside the gene matches. CDR3 length: 17 residues. The germline CDR1 and CDR2 sequences are LGHDT and YNNKEL (reference sequence). The DNA of the CDR3 is TGTGCCAGCAGCAAGACTAGCGGGAGGGCGAGCGAAAATGAGCAGTTCTTC. This sequence encodes CASSKTSGRASENEQFF.

In this sample, this clonotype turned up many times. The genes are TRBV12-3 or TRBV12-4 and TRBJ2-1; D may correspond to TRBD1 or TRBD2 (6 bases each). This CDR3 is built from 16 residues. The germline V and J ends were trimmed by 2 bases and 4 bases, with 15 bases remaining between them. For the CDR3, the DNA is TGTGCCAGCAGTTTATTTGGGCGGGACAATTACAATGAGCAGTTCTTC. Protein sequence: CASSLFGRDNYNEQFF.

This clonotype was recorded at least ten times. This chain connects TRBV2 to TRBJ1-5; no clear D. Deletions cut 8 bases from V and 7 bases from J, with 12 bases between. CDR1 and CDR2 from the germline V gene are SNHLY and FYNNEI. The CDR3 is 12 residues long. CDR3 sequence reads: CASGRIGQPQHF. Written as DNA, the CDR3 is TGTGCCAGCGGAAGAATCGGGCAGCCCCAGCATTTT.

This clonotype was detected ten times or more. The genes are TRBV20-1 and TRBJ2-3; TRBD2 aligns across 7 bases. The V gene end was trimmed by 5 bases and the J gene end by 0 bases; junction bases not matched to a gene: 5. The CDR3 is 14 amino acids. Germline V lookup: CDR1 DFQATT, CDR2 SNEGSKA (reference sequence). CDR3 nucleotide sequence: TGCAGTGCTTCGGGGGGTGTGAGCACAGATACGCAGTATTTT. The encoded protein is CSASGGVSTDTQYF.

This clonotype has a count of ten or more. This chain joins TRBV28 and TRBJ1-3; no definite D call. CDR3 length: 16 residues. The germline V and J ends were trimmed by 5 bases and 0 bases, with 14 bases remaining between them. The germline gives CDR1 MDHEN, CDR2 SYDVKM. The CDR3 DNA reads as TGTGCCAGCAGTCGCGTCGGACGGAACTCTGGAAACACCATATATTTT. Encoded protein: CASSRVGRNSGNTIYF.

The CDR3 protein is CASTPPGNYYGYTF. DNA of the CDR3: TGTGCCAGTACCCCACCAGGGAACTACTATGGCTACACCTTC. This chain joins TRBV19 and TRBJ1-2; weak D call: TRBD1 (5 bases). Per germline, CDR1 LNHDA and CDR2 SQIVND (reference sequence). The V gene lost 7 bases and the J gene lost 3 bases, with 15 bases spanning the gap. The CDR3 is 14 amino acids.

The V gene is TRBV2, the J gene TRBJ1-5; D is possibly TRBD1 (6 bases). The CDR3 covers 14 residues. Germline CDR1 and CDR2: SNHLY and FYNNEI. The V and J ends lost 7 bases and 4 bases respectively, with 14 bases between them. CDR3 loop: CASNGGRGNQPQHF. The DNA of the CDR3 is TGTGCCAGCAATGGGGGGCGGGGAAATCAGCCCCAGCATTTT.

This clonotype has a count of ten or more. The CDR3 here is CSVEGEYKNTEAFF. The CDR3 DNA reads TGCAGCGTTGAGGGAGAGTACAAGAACACTGAAGCTTTCTTT. The chain recombines TRBV29-1 with TRBJ1-1; no definite D call. CDR1 SQVTM and CDR2 ANQGSEA come from the germline V gene. The CDR3 runs to 14 residues. Trimming removed 3 bases from V and 1 base from J, with 12 bases in between.

This clonotype appeared a few times. This chain joins TRBV28 and TRBJ1-2, with D perhaps TRBD1 (5 bases). Looked up from germline, CDR1 is MDHEN and CDR2 is SYDVKM. There are 15 residues in the CDR3. Trimming removed 2 bases from V and 7 bases from J, with 17 bases in between. This CDR3 reads CASSLGAHRYGGYTF. The CDR3 nucleotides are TGTGCCAGCAGTTTAGGGGCTCACAGATACGGTGGCTACACCTTC.

In its sample, this clonotype was seen many times. V and J are TRBV6-6 and TRBJ1-6; TRBD1 matches 10 bases. The germline V gene encodes CDR1 MNHNY and CDR2 SVGAGI (reference sequence). This CDR3 is built from 15 residues. The trim removed 2 bases at V and 9 bases at J, leaving 4 bases unmatched. This CDR3 is CASSYDRGPSSPLHF. CDR3 DNA: TGTGCCAGCAGTTACGACAGGGGGCCTAGTTCACCCCTCCACTTT.

This clonotype appeared many times. The chain couples TRBV28 to TRBJ2-7; 8 bases match TRBD1. This CDR3 has 14 residues. The germline CDR1 and CDR2 sequences are MDHEN and SYDVKM. After removal of 3 bases from V and 5 bases from J, the junction contained 6 bases not matched to a gene. The CDR3 DNA follows: TGTGCCAGCAGTTTGACAGGGGAGAACGACGAGCAGTACTTC. It is translated as CASSLTGENDEQYF.

This clonotype has at least ten counts. The rearrangement links TRBV27 to TRBJ2-1; 10 nucleotides align to TRBD2. Germline lookup yields CDR1 MNHEY and CDR2 SMNVEV (reference sequence). V shed 5 bases, J shed 5 bases, and the junction held 3 bases outside the gene matches. The CDR3 sequence is 14 residues long. CDR3 loop: CASSLAGDHNEQFF. CDR3 coding DNA: TGTGCCAGCAGTCTAGCGGGAGATCACAATGAGCAGTTCTTC.

V gene TRBV5-6 combines with J gene TRBJ1-4, with no clear D. V was clipped by 0 bases and J by 4 bases, with 4 bases between them. Germline values: CDR1 SGHDT, CDR2 YYEEEE. This CDR3 contains 13 residues. CDR3 nucleotides: TGTGCCAGCAGCTTGGTAGATAATGAAAAACTGTTTTTT. Protein: CASSLVDNEKLFF.

This clonotype has a handful of counts. The chain is built from TRBV28 and TRBJ2-7; TRBD2 agrees at 9 bases. There are 18 residues in the CDR3. The germline CDR1 and CDR2 sequences are MDHEN and SYDVKM. The ends lost 2 bases at V and 0 bases at J; junction bases unmatched: 11. CDR3 DNA sequence: TGTGCCAGCAGTTTAGCGGGACTAGCCGGGGGGGTCTCCTACGAGCAGTACTTC. This translates into CASSLAGLAGGVSYEQYF. The whole variable domain, remainder taken from reference TRBV28 and TRBJ2-7, is DVKVTQSSRYLVKRTGEKVFLECVQDMDHENMFWYRQDPGLGLRLIYFSYDVKMKEKGDIPEGYSVSREKKERFSLILESASTNQTSMYLCASSLAGLAGGVSYEQYFGPGTRLTVT.